The clone carrying this T cell receptor beta chain was seen more than once but under ten times. The antigen remains unidentified. This specimen comes from a study of T cell repertoires in cytomegalovirus infection. Findings and limits, study-wide: Public TCR beta family frequency separated CMV-and-HLA carriers, including in an independent cohort. Dominating the ex vivo response were TCR beta clonotypes that were CMV-specific and HLA-C-restricted.

Germline CDR1 MNHEY, CDR2 SVGEGT. This CDR3 contains 12 residues. The V end lost 6 bases, the J end lost 8 bases, and 12 bases lay between the germline ends. Via MiXCR, TCRdb re-called the reads, giving one row per CDR3 protein. The sample lists under 250,000 distinct CDR3 sequences; around 12% were seen once. The rearrangement joins TRBV6-2 or TRBV6-3 to TRBJ2-3; D gene ambiguous. What was sequenced was PBMCs. This clonotype was sampled from a human donor in good health (CMV status not recorded). Some clones in this sample may be carry-over from other donors' samples. The CDR3 nucleotides are TGTGCCAGCAGCTCCGGGTTCTCTACGCAGTATTTT. This translates into CASSSGFSTQYF.